The T cell receptor (beta chain) under discussion was sequenced for a study of T-cell reconstitution after alpha-beta-depleted transplantation in children (dated by TCRdb to about 2016). A note on the overall study: Using TCR repertoire profiling, the study followed T-cell immune reconstitution in a quantitative way in children after TCRalphabeta/CD19-depleted allogeneic hematopoietic cell transplantation. Broad study findings and their caveats: The apparently early recovery of alphabetaT-cell counts about two months after transplant reportedly depended on only several hundred rapidly expanded clones that came from non-depleted graft cells. In some patients, the high TCRbeta diversity seen at day 60 was put down to recipient T cells and intrathymic progenitors that had survived conditioning. Over subsequent months, a decline in hyperexpanded clone frequencies was noted, and after one year, T-cell counts and TCRbeta diversity were mostly ascribed to newly produced T cells.

To prepare the library, PCR was applied. Instrument on record: Illumina HiSeq 2500. TCR library preparation used molecular barcoding, with unique molecular identifiers applied to normalize quantification of the TCRbeta repertoire. TCRdb reprocessing: public reads trimmed at Q25 with fastp, clones called with MiXCR, in-frame beta chains kept. Every CDR3 protein is listed once, alongside the most common genes and DNA of its rows. Counted in this sample were fewer than 350,000 distinct CDR3 sequences; 11% of them appeared once. The ten most abundant clones make up around 22% of the sample. What the treatment or condition label conveys for this sample: allogeneic hematopoietic cell transplantation with graft depleted of TCRalphabeta T cells and CD19 B cells. Transplant recipients were children who received TCRalphabeta/CD19-depleted allogeneic hematopoietic cell grafts. CDR1 MNHNS and CDR2 SASEGT were looked up in the germline V gene. The junction shows trimming of 3 bases on V and 6 bases on J, plus 15 bases between the germline ends. From the cysteine through the phenylalanine, the CDR3 covers 15 amino acids. Kept here is only the CDR3 DNA, which spans 45 bases and is read in frame from base 1.

This clonotype appeared many times. Its antigen remains unidentified. Within one base of it there is no much larger clone, and no base qualities were kept. The sequence joins TRBV6-1 to TRBJ1-5; the D region possibly corresponds to TRBD1 (6 bases align). This TCR derives from a male patient aged 2 to 9 who had a stem cell transplant for chronic granulomatous disease, so the T cells may come from the graft donor. The sample in question was peripheral blood, obtained 180 days after TCRalphabeta/CD19-depleted stem cell transplant. Here is the DNA: TGTGCCAGCAGTGATTATGGGGGGGCATCTCAGCCCCAGCATTTT. The encoded protein is CASSDYGGASQPQHF.